This entry is about one T cell receptor beta chain. This sample was taken from a study of T cells in Graves' hyperthyroidism and ophthalmopathy. Amplification yielded TCR beta CDR3 regions, with RNA transcripts as the source. The primer set for the first-round RT-PCR of the TCR CDR3 was HTBI. TCRdb reprocessed the multiplex PCR reads via MiXCR and lists one record per CDR3 protein. Here the sample spans around 700,000 distinct CDR3 sequences, 15% to 20% being singletons. Patients with uncontrolled infections, other autoimmune diseases, pregnancy or lactation were excluded. The CDR3 consists of 14 residues. V lost 7 bases and J lost 4; bases outside the gene matches: 9.

This chain joins TRBV12-3 or TRBV12-4 and TRBJ1-2; TRBD1 aligns across 7 bases. This sequence originates from a woman aged 45-65 years with Graves' hyperthyroidism that later progressed to Graves' ophthalmopathy. The sample consisted of blood. CDR3 sequence: CASTGAGGVYGYTF. Written as DNA, the CDR3 is TGTGCCAGCACTGGGGCAGGGGGTGTCTATGGCTACACCTTC.